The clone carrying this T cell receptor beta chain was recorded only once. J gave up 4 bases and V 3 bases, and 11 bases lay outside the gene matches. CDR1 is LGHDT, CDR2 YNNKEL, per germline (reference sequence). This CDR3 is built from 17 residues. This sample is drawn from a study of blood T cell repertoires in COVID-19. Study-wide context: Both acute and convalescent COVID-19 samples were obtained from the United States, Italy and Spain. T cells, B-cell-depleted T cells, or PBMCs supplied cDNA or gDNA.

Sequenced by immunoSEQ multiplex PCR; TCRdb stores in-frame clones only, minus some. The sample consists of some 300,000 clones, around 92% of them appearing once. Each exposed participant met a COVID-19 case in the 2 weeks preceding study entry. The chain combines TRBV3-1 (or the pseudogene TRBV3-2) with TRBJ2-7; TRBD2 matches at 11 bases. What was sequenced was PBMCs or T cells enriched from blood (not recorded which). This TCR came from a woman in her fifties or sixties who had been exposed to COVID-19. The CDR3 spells CASSQEPTSGGLYEQYF. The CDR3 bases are TGTGCCAGCAGCCAGGAACCAACTAGCGGGGGACTATACGAGCAGTACTTC.